These 19 T cell receptor beta chains were sequenced from one sample in a study of vaccination and CD4 T cells after COVID-19. Indicated treatment: roughly 10-day PBMC culture with coronavirus spike peptide pools or control peptides (ViraFEST assay). No antigen has been assigned to these receptors. Cultured CD4+ T cell DNA was sequenced using the Oncomine TCR Beta short-read assay. TCRdb independently ran MiXCR on the PCR reads; one entry per CDR3 protein. This repertoire shows roughly 4,300 distinct CDR3 sequences, 68% found once; its top ten account for approximately 30%. Sequencing was performed on CD4+ T cells from blood, cultured in vitro. The receptors here all came from a human donor who had recovered from COVID-19.

This clonotype has only one observation. The chain uses TRBV18 and TRBJ2-7; a weak D match, TRBD1 (6 bases). Between the trimmed V and J ends, which lost 3 bases and 5 bases, there was a span of 11 bases. Germline V gene sequence: CDR1 KGHSH, CDR2 LQKENI. The CDR3 consists of 13 residues. The CDR3 loop reads CASSPSQGNEQYF. As DNA, the CDR3 is TGTGCCAGCTCACCCAGCCAGGGGAACGAGCAGTACTTC.

This clonotype was detected only a few times. The CDR3 bases are TGTGCCAGCAGTTACGAGCAGGCGTTTAACTATGGCTACACCTTC. It specifies CASSYEQAFNYGYTF. The chain is built from TRBV6-5 and TRBJ1-2; D remains unclear. Trimming cost V 2 bases and J 1 base, with 11 bases left between them. The CDR3 covers 15 residues. Germline CDR1 and CDR2: MNHEY and SVGAGI.

The CDR3 sequence: CSASSVSGQDTQYF. CDR3 coding DNA: TGCAGTGCTAGTAGCGTAAGCGGGCAAGATACGCAGTATTTT. The genes are TRBV20-1 and TRBJ2-3; possible D gene TRBD2, 6 bases. This CDR3 has 14 residues. V was clipped by 3 bases and J by 5 bases, with 15 bases between them. Germline-derived CDR1 and CDR2 are DFQATT and SNEGSKA (reference sequence).

J is TRBJ1-2 and V is TRBV18; 7 bases line up with TRBD1. CDR1 and CDR2 (germline): KGHSH, LQKENI. The junction had 5 bases not matched to a gene; V was cut back by 3 bases and J by 7 bases. The CDR3 spans 13 residues. The CDR3 reads CASSPRGQGGYTF. CDR3 sequence (DNA): TGTGCCAGCTCACCTAGGGGGCAGGGTGGCTACACCTTC. The complete variable domain, with remaining parts taken from reference TRBV18 and TRBJ1-2, reads NAGVMQNPRHLVRRRGQEARLRCSPMKGHSHVYWYRQLPEEGLKFMVYLQKENIIDESGMPKERFSAEFPKEGPSILRIQQVVRGDSAAYFCASSPRGQGGYTFGSGTRLTVV.

The rearrangement uses TRBV20-1 and TRBJ1-1; 7 positions match TRBD1. CDR3 length equals 14 residues. Germline lookup yields CDR1 DFQATT and CDR2 SNEGSKA (reference sequence). V was clipped by 4 bases and J by 4 bases; unmatched bases: 9. The CDR3 here is CSAKSGGRSTEAFF. The CDR3 bases are TGCAGTGCTAAGTCAGGGGGGCGAAGCACTGAAGCTTTCTTT.

The chain uses TRBV6-1 and TRBJ2-7, with D possibly matching TRBD1 (6 bases). The V gene lost 4 bases and the J gene lost 7 bases, with 11 bases spanning the gap. This CDR3 region has 12 residues. The germline V gene has CDR1 MNHNS and CDR2 SASEGT. CDR3 protein: CASSVYREEQYF. In nucleotides, the CDR3 is TGTGCCAGCAGTGTATACAGGGAAGAGCAGTACTTC.

The CDR3 loop reads CSASPTGGTYNSPLHF. The CDR3 region has the DNA TGCAGTGCTAGTCCTACAGGGGGTACCTATAATTCACCCCTCCACTTT. This chain links TRBV20-1 with TRBJ1-6; 8 positions agree with TRBD1. Germline V lookup: CDR1 DFQATT, CDR2 SNEGSKA (reference sequence). The CDR3 totals 16 residues. Trimming took 3 bases from V and 2 from J; bases not matched to a gene: 6.

The gene calls are TRBV15 and TRBJ1-2; 7 bases are a match to TRBD1. Looked up from germline, CDR1 is LNHNV and CDR2 is YYDKDF (reference sequence). Unmatched junction bases numbered 3, after V lost 0 bases and J lost 5 bases. The CDR3 totals 14 residues. The CDR3 loop is CATSRDRDSYGYTF. The CDR3 DNA reads TGTGCCACCAGCAGAGACCGGGACAGTTATGGCTACACCTTC.

This chain joins TRBV7-3 and TRBJ1-2; D might be TRBD1 (5 bases). Trimming left V 3 bases short and J 3 bases short, with 14 bases between. There are 15 residues in the CDR3. CDR1 and CDR2 (germline): SGHTA, FQGTGA. CDR3 loop: CASSLRGGKDYGYTF. CDR3 bases: TGTGCCAGCAGCTTGAGGGGCGGGAAGGACTATGGCTACACCTTC.

This clonotype is categorized as medium-sized (0.01 to 0.1%). The rearrangement links TRBV20-1 to TRBJ2-7; the D gene is possibly TRBD1 (7 bases). Trimming took off 6 bases at V and 3 bases at J, with 21 bases between the two ends. CDR1 and CDR2 from the germline V gene are DFQATT and SNEGSKA (reference sequence). The CDR3 extends over 15 amino acids. The CDR3 region is CSAAPPGGTVYEQYF. CDR3 sequence (DNA): TGCAGTGCAGCCCCCCCAGGGGGGACCGTCTACGAGCAGTACTTC.

In DNA form, the CDR3 reads TGTGCCAGCAGCTTAAGACGGGGCCACCCTGAAGCTTTCTTT. Its translation: CASSLRRGHPEAFF. The chain is built from TRBV7-2 and TRBJ1-1; possibly TRBD1 for D (5 bases). V dropped 2 bases and J dropped 6 bases, with 13 bases sitting between them. Germline V gene data show CDR1 as SGHTA and CDR2 as FQGNSA. This CDR3 is built from 14 residues.

This clonotype is labeled as medium-sized (0.01 to 0.1%). J is TRBJ1-1 and V is TRBV10-3, with 8 bases matching TRBD1. V was pared by 6 bases and J by 4 bases, with 4 bases of the junction left unmatched. The CDR3 extends over 13 amino acids. The germline CDR1 and CDR2 sequences are ENHRY and SYGVKD. The CDR3 bases are TGTGCCATCAGGGGGACAGGAATCACTGAAGCTTTCTTT. Protein: CAIRGTGITEAFF.

The gene calls are TRBV27 and TRBJ1-2, with unresolved D. V was clipped by 5 bases and J by 3 bases, with 10 bases between them. The CDR3 has 13 amino acids. Germline V gene data show CDR1 as MNHEY and CDR2 as SMNVEV (reference sequence). The CDR3: CASSTRGYYGYTF. Here the CDR3 DNA reads TGTGCCAGCAGTACTAGAGGTTACTATGGCTACACCTTC.

V is TRBV6-1 and J is TRBJ1-2; the D gene is possibly TRBD1 (6 bases). Trimming took 8 bases from V and 2 from J, leaving 18 bases between them. This CDR3 is 15 amino acids long. The germline V gene has CDR1 MNHNS and CDR2 SASEGT. The CDR3 DNA reads TGTGCCAGCCGTACGGGGGGCACCCCGAACTATGGCTACACCTTC. Protein sequence: CASRTGGTPNYGYTF.

The chain is built from TRBV12-3 or TRBV12-4 and TRBJ2-7; 9 bases agree with TRBD1. This CDR3 has 15 residues. V shed 6 bases and J 3 bases; nucleotides not matched to a gene: 9. Written as DNA, the CDR3 is TGTGCCAGCAGCCCCAGGACAGGGGCACTCTACGAGCAGTACTTC. Translated, it gives CASSPRTGALYEQYF.

The chain is built from TRBV2 and TRBJ1-2; tentatively, D is TRBD1 (6 bases). Per the germline V gene, CDR1 is SNHLY and CDR2 is FYNNEI. V was shortened by 8 bases and J by 4 bases, with 8 bases between the two germline ends. This CDR3 contains 11 residues. In DNA, the CDR3 is TGTGCCAGCGGGACAAGCTATGGCTACACCTTC. Protein: CASGTSYGYTF. Supplemented by reference TRBV2 and TRBJ1-2, the full variable domain reads EPEVTQTPSHQVTQMGQEVILRCVPISNHLYFYWYRQILGQKVEFLVSFYNNEISEKSEIFDDQFSVERPDGSNFTLKIRSTKLEDSAMYFCASGTSYGYTFGSGTRLTVV.

CDR3 protein: CASSLGEETQYF. CDR3 in DNA: TGTGCCAGCAGCTTGGGCGAAGAGACCCAGTACTTC. The chain recombines TRBV7-9 with TRBJ2-5; D unresolved. Germline V gene data show CDR1 as SEHNR and CDR2 as FQNEAQ (reference sequence). The CDR3 consists of 12 residues. V shed 3 bases and J shed 3 bases, with 5 bases lying between them.

Relative to its sample, this clonotype is medium-sized. This sequence joins TRBV20-1 and TRBJ1-5; no firm D call. The CDR3 has 13 amino acids. The germline CDR1 and CDR2 sequences are DFQATT and SNEGSKA (reference sequence). The V gene lost 3 bases and the J gene lost 8 bases, with 14 bases spanning the gap. The DNA of the CDR3 is TGCAGTGCTAGCCTAGCGGGAAGAAAGCCCCAGCATTTT. It specifies CSASLAGRKPQHF.

This clonotype ranks as medium-sized. V is TRBV10-3 and J is TRBJ1-2, with 9 positions matching TRBD1. V shed 5 bases, J shed 4 bases, and the junction held 5 bases outside the gene matches. The CDR3 has 14 residues. Germline CDR1 ENHRY, CDR2 SYGVKD. CDR3 nucleotide sequence: TGTGCCATCAGTCTGGGACAGGGTGCCTATGGCTACACCTTC. Amino acid sequence: CAISLGQGAYGYTF.